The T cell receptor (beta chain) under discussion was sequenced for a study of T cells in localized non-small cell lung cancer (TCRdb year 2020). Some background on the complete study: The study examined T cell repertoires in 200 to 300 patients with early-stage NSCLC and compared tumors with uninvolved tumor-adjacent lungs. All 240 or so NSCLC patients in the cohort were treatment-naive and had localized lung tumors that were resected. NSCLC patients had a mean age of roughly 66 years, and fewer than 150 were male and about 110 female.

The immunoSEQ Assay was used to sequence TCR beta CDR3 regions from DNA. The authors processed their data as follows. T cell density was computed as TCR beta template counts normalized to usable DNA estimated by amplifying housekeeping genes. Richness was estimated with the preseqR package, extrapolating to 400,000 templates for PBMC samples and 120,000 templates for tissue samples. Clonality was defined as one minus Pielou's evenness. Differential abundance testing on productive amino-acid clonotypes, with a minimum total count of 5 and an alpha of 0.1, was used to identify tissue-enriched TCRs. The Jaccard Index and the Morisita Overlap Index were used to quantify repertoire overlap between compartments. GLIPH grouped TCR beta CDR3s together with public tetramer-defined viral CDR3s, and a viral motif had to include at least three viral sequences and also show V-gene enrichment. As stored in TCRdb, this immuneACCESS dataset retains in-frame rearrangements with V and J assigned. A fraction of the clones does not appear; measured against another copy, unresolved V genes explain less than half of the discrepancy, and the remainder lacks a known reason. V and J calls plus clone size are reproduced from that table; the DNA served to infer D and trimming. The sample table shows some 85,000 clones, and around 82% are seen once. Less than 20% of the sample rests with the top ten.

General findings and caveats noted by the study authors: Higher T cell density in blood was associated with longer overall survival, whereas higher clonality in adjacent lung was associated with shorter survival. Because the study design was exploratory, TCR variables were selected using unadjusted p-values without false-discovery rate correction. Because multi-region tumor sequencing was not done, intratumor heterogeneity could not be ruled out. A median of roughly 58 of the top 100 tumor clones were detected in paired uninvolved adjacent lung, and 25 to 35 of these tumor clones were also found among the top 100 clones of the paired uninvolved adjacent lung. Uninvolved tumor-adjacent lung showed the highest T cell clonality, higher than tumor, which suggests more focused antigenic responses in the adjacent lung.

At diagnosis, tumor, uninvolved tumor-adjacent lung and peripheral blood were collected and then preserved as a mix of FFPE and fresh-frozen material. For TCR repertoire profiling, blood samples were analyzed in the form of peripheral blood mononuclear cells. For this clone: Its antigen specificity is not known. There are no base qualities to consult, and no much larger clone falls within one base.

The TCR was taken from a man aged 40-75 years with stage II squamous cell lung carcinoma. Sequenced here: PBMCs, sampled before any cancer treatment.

The nucleotide sequence is TGCGCCAGCACCCGGGACAGGGCATCCGGGGAGCTGTTTTTT. This encodes CASTRDRASGELFF. This sequence uses TRBV5-1 and TRBJ2-2; 9 nucleotides in the junction match TRBD1. The germline V gene specifies SGHRS as CDR1 and YFSETQ as CDR2. Including cysteine and phenylalanine, the CDR3 has 14 amino acids. Solely the CDR3 DNA is kept, with 42 bases framed from the first base. Clipping removes 6 bases from V and 6 bases from J, with 6 as the unmatched junction base count.